The rows below give T cell receptor beta chains drawn from one sample of a study of Graves' ophthalmopathy and Graves' hyperthyroidism. TCRdb re-derived calls from the multiplex PCR reads in MiXCR, one entry per CDR3 protein. The sample lists 350,000 to 450,000 distinct CDR3 sequences, about a sixth occurring once. The sample was peripheral blood. Receptor source: a woman between 18 and 29 years old with Graves' ophthalmopathy. Both conserved end residues are part of each CDR3. A D gene is named only where the DNA matches it firmly. Clone sizes are given selectively: once, few, many, or a class where the clone is expanded.

J: TRBJ2-7
D: TRBD2
size: many
V: TRBV6-2/TRBV6-3
CDR3: CASSSPRSLAGPYEQYF
DNA: TGTGCCAGCAGTTCCCCCCGGTCTCTAGCGGGACCCTACGAGCAGTACTTC

J: TRBJ1-1
D: -
size: many
V: TRBV28
CDR3: CASSLENTVWMNTEAFF
DNA: TGTGCCAGCAGTTTAGAGAACACAGTTTGGATGAACACTGAAGCTTTCTTT

J: TRBJ2-2
D: TRBD1
size: many
V: TRBV29-1
CDR3: CSVVNRGLGELFF
DNA: TGCAGCGTTGTCAACAGGGGGCTAGGGGAGCTGTTTTTT

J: TRBJ1-1
D: -
size: many
V: TRBV6-1
CDR3: CASISNTEAFF
DNA: TGTGCCAGCATCTCAAACACTGAAGCTTTCTTT

J: TRBJ1-5
D: TRBD1
size: many
V: TRBV6-4
CDR3: CASSKGQASLRNQPQHF
DNA: TGTGCCAGCAGCAAGGGACAGGCATCTTTAAGGAATCAGCCCCAGCATTTT

J: TRBJ1-2
D: -
size: many
V: TRBV11-2
CDR3: CASSLDAGTQAYGYTF
DNA: TGTGCCAGCAGCTTAGATGCGGGGACCCAGGCCTATGGCTACACCTTC

J: TRBJ2-6
D: -
size: -
V: TRBV4-1
CDR3: CASSPSRGSGPRGANVLTF
DNA: TGCGCCAGCAGCCCCAGCCGTGGTAGCGGTCCCCGCGGGGCCAACGTCCTGACTTTC

J: TRBJ2-1
D: -
size: many
V: TRBV11-2
CDR3: CASSFLSSPYNEQFF
DNA: TGTGCCAGCAGTTTCCTTAGTAGCCCCTACAATGAGCAGTTCTTC

J: TRBJ1-5
D: TRBD1
size: many
V: TRBV2
CDR3: CASSEITGGNQPQHF
DNA: TGTGCCAGCAGTGAAATTACAGGGGGAAATCAGCCCCAGCATTTT

J: TRBJ1-2
D: TRBD1
size: many
V: TRBV28
CDR3: CASSSSGTEVNYGYTF
DNA: TGTGCCAGCAGTTCCTCCGGGACAGAAGTTAACTATGGCTACACCTTC

J: TRBJ2-5
D: -
size: many
V: TRBV6-1
CDR3: CASSETLGSQETQYF
DNA: TGTGCCAGCAGCGAAACCCTGGGGTCCCAAGAGACCCAGTACTTC

J: TRBJ1-5
D: -
size: many
V: TRBV6-1
CDR3: CASSPDSSNQPQHF
DNA: TGTGCCAGCAGCCCGGACAGTAGCAATCAGCCCCAGCATTTT

J: TRBJ2-2
D: -
size: many
V: TRBV7-2
CDR3: CASSTRQSPGELFF
DNA: TGTGCCAGCAGCACCAGACAAAGCCCCGGGGAGCTGTTTTTT

J: TRBJ2-7
D: TRBD1
size: many
V: TRBV11-2
CDR3: CASSPGRQGALGEQYF
DNA: TGTGCCAGCAGCCCCGGGAGACAGGGGGCTCTTGGCGAGCAGTACTTC

J: TRBJ1-2
D: -
size: many
V: TRBV20-1
CDR3: CTYFSGRGPGDGYTF
DNA: TGCACCTACTTCTCCGGCAGGGGCCCGGGGGATGGCTACACCTTC

J: TRBJ1-5
D: -
size: many
V: TRBV18
CDR3: CASSTIAGNQPQHF
DNA: TGTGCCAGCTCAACTATAGCGGGCAATCAGCCCCAGCATTTT

J: TRBJ2-7
D: -
size: many
V: TRBV27
CDR3: CASSLSFLRATYEQYF
DNA: TGTGCCAGCAGTCTATCCTTCTTGAGGGCGACCTACGAGCAGTACTTC

J: TRBJ2-7
D: TRBD2
size: many
V: TRBV6-5
CDR3: CASSYQGTSGYEQYF
DNA: TGTGCCAGCAGTTACCAGGGGACTAGCGGTTACGAGCAGTACTTC

J: TRBJ1-1
D: TRBD1
size: many
V: TRBV7-3
CDR3: CASSLVPGQGNTEAFF
DNA: TGTGCCAGCAGCTTAGTACCGGGACAGGGGAACACTGAAGCTTTCTTT

J: TRBJ1-1
D: -
size: many
V: TRBV12-3/TRBV12-4
CDR3: CASSSEGGANTEAFF
DNA: TGTGCCAGCTCTTCTGAGGGGGGTGCAAACACTGAAGCTTTCTTT

J: TRBJ2-2
D: -
size: many
V: TRBV2
CDR3: CASSERSPLELFF
DNA: TGTGCCAGCAGTGAGAGGTCACCACTGGAGCTGTTTTTT

J: TRBJ1-1
D: -
size: many
V: TRBV11-2
CDR3: CASSLAPGVPAFF
DNA: TGTGCCAGCAGCTTAGCCCCCGGCGTGCCGGCTTTCTTT

J: TRBJ2-7
D: TRBD2
size: many
V: TRBV29-1
CDR3: CSVGGLALREQYF
DNA: TGCAGCGTCGGGGGACTAGCGCTTCGTGAGCAGTACTTC

J: TRBJ2-7
D: -
size: many
V: TRBV6-4
CDR3: CASSEARGSGYEQYF
DNA: TGTGCCAGCAGTGAAGCCCGGGGGAGTGGCTACGAGCAGTACTTC

J: TRBJ2-2
D: -
size: many
V: TRBV15
CDR3: CATRARDLNTGELFF
DNA: TGTGCCACCAGGGCCCGGGACTTGAACACCGGGGAGCTGTTTTTT

J: TRBJ2-5
D: -
size: -
V: TRBV28
CDR3: CASTQRRGYQETQYF
DNA: TGTGCCAGCACCCAAAGGAGAGGGTACCAAGAGACCCAGTACTTC

J: TRBJ2-7
D: -
size: -
V: TRBV4-1
CDR3: CASSQDPQGYEQYF
DNA: TGCGCCAGCAGCCAAGATCCCCAGGGGTACGAGCAGTACTTC

J: TRBJ2-5
D: TRBD2
size: few
V: TRBV29-1
CDR3: CSARTSGSQETQYF
DNA: TGCAGCGCCCGGACTAGCGGATCTCAAGAGACCCAGTACTTC

J: TRBJ1-2
D: TRBD1
size: many
V: TRBV20-1
CDR3: CSARDPRTGQGYGYTF
DNA: TGCAGTGCTAGAGATCCCCGGACAGGTCAAGGGTACGGCTACACCTTC

J: TRBJ2-7
D: -
size: many
V: TRBV7-3
CDR3: CASGSGTYEQYF
DNA: TGTGCCAGCGGCAGCGGCACCTACGAGCAGTACTTC

J: TRBJ2-7
D: -
size: many
V: TRBV5-5
CDR3: CASSLRQVSEQYF
DNA: TGTGCCAGCAGCTTGAGGCAGGTTTCCGAGCAGTACTTC

J: TRBJ2-5
D: TRBD2
size: many
V: TRBV28
CDR3: CASSPGLAGEQETQYF
DNA: TGTGCCAGCAGTCCCGGACTAGCGGGAGAACAAGAGACCCAGTACTTC

J: TRBJ2-5
D: TRBD2
size: many
V: TRBV6-5
CDR3: CASSYVGLVAETQYF
DNA: TGTGCCAGCAGTTACGTAGGACTAGTAGCTGAGACCCAGTACTTC